This T cell receptor beta chain was captured by sequencing in a study of vaccination effects on CD4 cells after COVID-19. Study-level results: Whether induced by infection or by vaccine, clones showed marked clonal contraction late after vaccination. Healthy vaccinees had only 1 of 255 vaccine-induced clones cross-react with common cold coronaviruses.

ViraFEST assay sequencing came after antigen-specific CD4+ T cells were expanded with viral peptide pools. The culture ran for roughly 10 days before CD4+ T cells were isolated. In the vaccine recipients, nucleocapsid antibodies were negative and there was no prior SARS-CoV-2 infection. Each well held about 2 million PBMC cultured with around 10 ug/ml peptides and roughly 9.7 IU/ml IL-2. Half the medium was replaced with IL-2 medium on days 3 and 7. Notes on this clone: Its target is not known.

TCRdb's table, derived via immunoSEQ multiplex PCR, lists solely in-frame clones and lacks some. The table lists tens of thousands of clones, more than 60% of them singletons. From germline, CDR1 is SEHNR and CDR2 FQNEAQ (reference sequence). This CDR3 is 13 amino acids long. Trimming pared 7 bases from V and 3 bases from J, leaving 10 bases between. The rearrangement links TRBV7-9 to TRBJ1-5, with D unresolved. Sequenced here: CD4+ T cells from PBMCs cultured with HCoV-OC43 spike peptides, sampled before COVID-19 vaccination. Specified subset: HCoV-OC43 spike overlapping peptide pool stimulation. The sequence was obtained from a human donor who received a COVID-19 vaccine. The CDR3 here is CASTNDANQPQHF. The CDR3 nucleotides are TGTGCCAGCACTAATGATGCCAATCAGCCCCAGCATTTT.